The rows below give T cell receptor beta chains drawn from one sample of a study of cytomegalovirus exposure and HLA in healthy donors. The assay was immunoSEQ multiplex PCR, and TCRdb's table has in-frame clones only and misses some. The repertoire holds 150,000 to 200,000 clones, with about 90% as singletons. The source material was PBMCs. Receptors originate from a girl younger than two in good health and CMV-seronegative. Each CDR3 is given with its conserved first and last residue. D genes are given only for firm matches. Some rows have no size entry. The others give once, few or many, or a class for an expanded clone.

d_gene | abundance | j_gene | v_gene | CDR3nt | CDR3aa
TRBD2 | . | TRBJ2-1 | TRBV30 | TGTGCCTGGAGTCAATCCTGGACTAGCGGGACCTACAATGAGCAGTTCTTC | CAWSQSWTSGTYNEQFF
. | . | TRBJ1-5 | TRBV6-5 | TGTGCCAGCAGTACGGCGGCCAACTATCAGCCCCAGCATTTT | CASSTAANYQPQHF
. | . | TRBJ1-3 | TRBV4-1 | TGCGCCAGCAGCCAATGGACAGTGCTCTCTGGAAACACCATATATTTT | CASSQWTVLSGNTIYF
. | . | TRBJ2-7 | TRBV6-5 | TGTGCCAGCAGTTACAGTGGCACTAGCTGGGACGAGCAGTACTTC | CASSYSGTSWDEQYF
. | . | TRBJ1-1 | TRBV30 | TGTGCCTGGATTCCTCGGGGGATGAACACTGAAGCTTTCTTT | CAWIPRGMNTEAFF
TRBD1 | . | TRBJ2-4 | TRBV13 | TGTGCCAGCAGCCCATACGACAGGGTTGAAAACATTCAGTACTTC | CASSPYDRVENIQYF
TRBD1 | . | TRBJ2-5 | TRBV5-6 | TGTGCCAGCAGCTTACGACAGGGGGGGGAGACCCAGTACTTC | CASSLRQGGETQYF
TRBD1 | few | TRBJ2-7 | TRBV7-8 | TGTGCCAGCAGAAACCGACAGGGTGGCTACGAGCAGTACTTC | CASRNRQGGYEQYF
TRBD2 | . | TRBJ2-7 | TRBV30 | TGTGCCTGGAGGCCCCCCCAAACTAGCGGGAGGGCCCACGAGCAGTACTTC | CAWRPPQTSGRAHEQYF
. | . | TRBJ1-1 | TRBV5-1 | TGCGCCAGCAGCTTCGGGGGGGCGGCTGAAGCTTTCTTT | CASSFGGAAEAFF
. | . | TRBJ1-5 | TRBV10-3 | TGTGCCATCAGGAATAACACAGGGCAGCCCCAGCATTTT | CAIRNNTGQPQHF
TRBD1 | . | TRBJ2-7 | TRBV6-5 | TGTGCCAGCAGTTACTCAGGGGGCCAAGGCTACGAGCAGTACTTC | CASSYSGGQGYEQYF
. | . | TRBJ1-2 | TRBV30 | TGTGCCTGGAGGCCGGGAGGAGCTAACTATGGCTACACCTTC | CAWRPGGANYGYTF
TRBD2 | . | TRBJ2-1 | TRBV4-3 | TGCGCCAGCAGCCTAGGGCTAGCGGGAGACAATGAGCAGTTCTTC | CASSLGLAGDNEQFF
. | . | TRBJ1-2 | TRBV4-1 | TGCGCCAGCAGCCAATACCCGGACACTACCCGATTAACCGTTAACTATGGCTACACCTTC | CASSQYPDTTRLTVNYGYTF
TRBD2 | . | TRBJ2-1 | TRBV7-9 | TGTGCCAGCAGCTTCGCGGGGGGTGGCATCAATGAGCAGTTCTTC | CASSFAGGGINEQFF
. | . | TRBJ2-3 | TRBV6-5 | TGTGCCAGCAGCCAGGGAGATACGCAGTATTTT | CASSQGDTQYF
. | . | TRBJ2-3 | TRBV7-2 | TGTGCCAGCAGCTTAGCGCCAGGGCCCACAGATACGCAGTATTTT | CASSLAPGPTDTQYF
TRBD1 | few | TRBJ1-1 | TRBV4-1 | TGCGCCAGCAGCCAAGATGAGAACAGGGGGCACCCTGAAGCTTTCTTT | CASSQDENRGHPEAFF
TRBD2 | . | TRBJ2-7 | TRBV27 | TGTGCCAGCAGTTTCTCGTGGGAGGGTACCTACGAGCAGTACTTC | CASSFSWEGTYEQYF
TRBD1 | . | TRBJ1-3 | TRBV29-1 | TGCAGCGCCCGACAGGGGGCGCGTGGAAACACCATATATTTT | CSARQGARGNTIYF
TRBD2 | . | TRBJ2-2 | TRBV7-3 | TGTGCCAGCAGCTTAACTAGCGGGAGGGCCGGCACCGGGGAGCTGTTTTTT | CASSLTSGRAGTGELFF
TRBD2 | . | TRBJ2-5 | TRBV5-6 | TGTGCCAGCCGCGGGACTAGCGGAGAGACCCAGTACTTC | CASRGTSGETQYF
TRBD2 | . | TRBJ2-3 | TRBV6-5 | TGTGCCAGCAGTTTTAGCGGGGGACGCACAGATACGCAGTATTTT | CASSFSGGRTDTQYF
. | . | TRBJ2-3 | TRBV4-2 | TGTGCCAGCAGCCAAGATCGGGGGTCTACGCAGTATTTT | CASSQDRGSTQYF
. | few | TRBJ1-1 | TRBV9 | TGTGCCAGCAGCGTAGACGGCACTGAAGCTTTCTTT | CASSVDGTEAFF
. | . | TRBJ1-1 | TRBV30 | TGTGCCTGGAGTGTACTTCTCGGGGGGTCTTCGGCTTTCTTT | CAWSVLLGGSSAFF
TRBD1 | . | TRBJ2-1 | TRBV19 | TGTGCCAGCAGGGGGGGGGACAGGGTACGCAATGAGCAGTTCTTC | CASRGGDRVRNEQFF
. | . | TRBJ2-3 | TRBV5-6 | TGTGCCAGCAGCGGCGAACCTCAGGGAAGTGACACAGATACGCAGTATTTT | CASSGEPQGSDTDTQYF
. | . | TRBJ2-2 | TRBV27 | TGTGCCAGCAGCTACCGGGTTTTGAACACCGGGGAGCTGTTTTTT | CASSYRVLNTGELFF
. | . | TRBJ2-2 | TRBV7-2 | TGTGCCAGCAGCTTTCTGGGAGTAGGCACCGGGGAGCTGTTTTTT | CASSFLGVGTGELFF
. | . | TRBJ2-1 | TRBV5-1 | TGCGCCAGCAGCTTGGCGATTAGCTCGAGAAACAATGAGCAGTTCTTC | CASSLAISSRNNEQFF
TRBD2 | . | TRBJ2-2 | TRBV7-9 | TGTTCCAGCAGAGCCGGGACTAGCGCGGGGGAGCTGTTTTTT | CSSRAGTSAGELFF
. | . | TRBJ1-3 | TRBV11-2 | TGTGCCAGCGGGGGACTCATCTCTGGAAACACCATATATTTT | CASGGLISGNTIYF
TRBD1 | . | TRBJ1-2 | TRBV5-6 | TGTGCCAGCAGCTTAGGGACAGGGACGGCCCGTTCGTATGGCTACACCTTC | CASSLGTGTARSYGYTF
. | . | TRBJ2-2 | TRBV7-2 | TGTGCCAGCAGCTATCCGACCGGGGAGCTGTTTTTT | CASSYPTGELFF
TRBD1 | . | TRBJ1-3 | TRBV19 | TGTGCCAGTAGTACCCTTGACAGGGTTCGGAACACCATATATTTT | CASSTLDRVRNTIYF
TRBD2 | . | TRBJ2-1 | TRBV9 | TGTGCCAGCAGCGTAGCTAGCGGGAGTTCAAACGAGCAGTTCTTC | CASSVASGSSNEQFF
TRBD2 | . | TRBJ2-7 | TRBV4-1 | TGCGCCAGCAGCCAGGTAGCGGGAGTAGGTTCGGAGCAGTACTTC | CASSQVAGVGSEQYF
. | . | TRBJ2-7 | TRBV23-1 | TGCGCCAGCAGTCTCCCCGGGTCCCAAAGCTCCTACGAGCAGTACTTC | CASSLPGSQSSYEQYF